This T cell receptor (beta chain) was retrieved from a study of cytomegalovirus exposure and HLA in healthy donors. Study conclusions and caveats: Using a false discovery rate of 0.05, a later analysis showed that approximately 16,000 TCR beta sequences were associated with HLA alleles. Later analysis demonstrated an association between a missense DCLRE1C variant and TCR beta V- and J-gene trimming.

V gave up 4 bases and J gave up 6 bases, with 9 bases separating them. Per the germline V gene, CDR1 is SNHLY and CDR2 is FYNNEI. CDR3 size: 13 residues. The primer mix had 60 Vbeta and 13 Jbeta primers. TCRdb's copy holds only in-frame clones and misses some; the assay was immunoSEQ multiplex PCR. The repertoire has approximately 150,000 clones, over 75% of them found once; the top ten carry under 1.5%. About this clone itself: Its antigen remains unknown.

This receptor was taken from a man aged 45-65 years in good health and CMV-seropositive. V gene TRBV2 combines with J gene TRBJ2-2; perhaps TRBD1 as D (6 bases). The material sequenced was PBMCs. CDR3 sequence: CASSVTGPGELFF. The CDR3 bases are TGTGCCAGCAGTGTTACAGGGCCCGGGGAGCTGTTTTTT. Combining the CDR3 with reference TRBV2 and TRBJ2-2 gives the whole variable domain EPEVTQTPSHQVTQMGQEVILRCVPISNHLYFYWYRQILGQKVEFLVSFYNNEISEKSEIFDDQFSVERPDGSNFTLKIRSTKLEDSAMYFCASSVTGPGELFFGEGSRLTVL.